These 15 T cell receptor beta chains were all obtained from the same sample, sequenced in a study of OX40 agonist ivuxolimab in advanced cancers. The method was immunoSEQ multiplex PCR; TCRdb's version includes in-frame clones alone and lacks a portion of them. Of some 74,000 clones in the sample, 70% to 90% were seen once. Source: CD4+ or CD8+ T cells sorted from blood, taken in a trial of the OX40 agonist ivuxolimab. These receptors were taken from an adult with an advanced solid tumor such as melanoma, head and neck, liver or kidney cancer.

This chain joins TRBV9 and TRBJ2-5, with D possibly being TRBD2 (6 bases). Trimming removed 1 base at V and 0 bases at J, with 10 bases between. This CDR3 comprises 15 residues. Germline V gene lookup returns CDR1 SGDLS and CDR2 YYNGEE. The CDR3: CASSVSLANQETQYF. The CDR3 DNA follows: TGTGCCAGCAGCGTAAGTCTAGCGAACCAAGAGACCCAGTACTTC.

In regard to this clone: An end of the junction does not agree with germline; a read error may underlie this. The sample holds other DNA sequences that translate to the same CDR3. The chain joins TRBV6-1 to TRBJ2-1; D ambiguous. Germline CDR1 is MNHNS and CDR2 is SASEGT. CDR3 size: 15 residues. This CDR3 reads CASSEFRDTYNEQFF. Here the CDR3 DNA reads TGTGCCAGCAGTGAATTCCGAGACACCTACAATGAGCAATTCTTC.

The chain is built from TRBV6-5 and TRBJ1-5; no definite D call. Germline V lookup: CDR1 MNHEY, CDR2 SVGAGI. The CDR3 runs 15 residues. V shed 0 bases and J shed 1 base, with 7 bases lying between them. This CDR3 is CASSYSAYSNQPQHF. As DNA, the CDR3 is TGTGCCAGCAGTTACTCAGCGTACAGCAATCAGCCCCAGCATTTT.

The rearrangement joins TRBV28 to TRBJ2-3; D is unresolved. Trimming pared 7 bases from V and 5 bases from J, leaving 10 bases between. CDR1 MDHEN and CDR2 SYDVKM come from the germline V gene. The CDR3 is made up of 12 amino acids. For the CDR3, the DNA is TGTGCCAGCAACAAGAGACAAGATACGCAGTATTTT. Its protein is CASNKRQDTQYF. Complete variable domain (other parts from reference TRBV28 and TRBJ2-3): DVKVTQSSRYLVKRTGEKVFLECVQDMDHENMFWYRQDPGLGLRLIYFSYDVKMKEKGDIPEGYSVSREKKERFSLILESASTNQTSMYLCASNKRQDTQYFGPGTRLTVL.

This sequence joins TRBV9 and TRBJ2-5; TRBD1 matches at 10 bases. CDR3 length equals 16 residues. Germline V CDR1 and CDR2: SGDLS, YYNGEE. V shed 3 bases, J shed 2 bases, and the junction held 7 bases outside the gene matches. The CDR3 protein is CASSATGGEGQETQYF. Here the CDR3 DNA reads TGTGCCAGCAGCGCGACAGGGGGCGAGGGTCAAGAGACCCAGTACTTC.

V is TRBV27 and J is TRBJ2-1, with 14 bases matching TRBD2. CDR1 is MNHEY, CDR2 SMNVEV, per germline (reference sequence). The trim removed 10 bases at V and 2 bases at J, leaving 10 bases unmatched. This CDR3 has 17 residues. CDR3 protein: CATQVRTSGRPYNEQFF. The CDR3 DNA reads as TGTGCCACCCAGGTTCGGACTAGCGGGAGGCCCTACAATGAGCAGTTCTTC.

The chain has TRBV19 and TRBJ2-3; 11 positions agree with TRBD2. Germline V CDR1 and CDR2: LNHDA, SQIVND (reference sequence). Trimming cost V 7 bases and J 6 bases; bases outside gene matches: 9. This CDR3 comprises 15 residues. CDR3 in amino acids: CASTRLAGLGDTQYF. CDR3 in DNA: TGTGCCAGTACTCGACTAGCGGGATTAGGGGATACGCAGTATTTT.

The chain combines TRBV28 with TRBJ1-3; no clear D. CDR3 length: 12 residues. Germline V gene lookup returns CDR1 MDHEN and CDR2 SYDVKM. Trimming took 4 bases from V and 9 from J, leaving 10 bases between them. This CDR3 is CASSSASGTIYF. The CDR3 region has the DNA TGTGCCAGCAGTTCAGCAAGTGGCACCATATATTTT.

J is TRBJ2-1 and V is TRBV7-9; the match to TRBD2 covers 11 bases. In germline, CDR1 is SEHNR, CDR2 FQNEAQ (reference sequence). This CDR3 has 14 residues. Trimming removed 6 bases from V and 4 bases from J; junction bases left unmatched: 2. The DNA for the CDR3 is TGTGCCAGCAGTCGACTAGCGGGGTACAATGAGCAGTTCTTC. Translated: CASSRLAGYNEQFF.

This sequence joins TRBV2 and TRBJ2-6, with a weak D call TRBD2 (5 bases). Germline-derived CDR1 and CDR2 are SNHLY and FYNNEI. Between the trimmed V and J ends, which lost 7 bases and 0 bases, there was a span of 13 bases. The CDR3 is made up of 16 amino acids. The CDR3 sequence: CASTEEGFSGANVLTF. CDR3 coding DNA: TGTGCCAGCACCGAAGAGGGATTCTCTGGGGCCAACGTCCTGACTTTC.

CDR3 nucleotides: TGTGCCAGCTCACCCGGGTCAGCCGGAGATACGCAGTATTTT. Translating it yields CASSPGSAGDTQYF. The chain combines TRBV18 with TRBJ2-3; D is ambiguous. Trimming left V 3 bases short and J 5 bases short, with 12 bases between. The germline CDR1 and CDR2 sequences are KGHSH and LQKENI. CDR3 size: 14 residues. Supplemented by reference TRBV18 and TRBJ2-3, the full variable domain reads NAGVMQNPRHLVRRRGQEARLRCSPMKGHSHVYWYRQLPEEGLKFMVYLQKENIIDESGMPKERFSAEFPKEGPSILRIQQVVRGDSAAYFCASSPGSAGDTQYFGPGTRLTVL.

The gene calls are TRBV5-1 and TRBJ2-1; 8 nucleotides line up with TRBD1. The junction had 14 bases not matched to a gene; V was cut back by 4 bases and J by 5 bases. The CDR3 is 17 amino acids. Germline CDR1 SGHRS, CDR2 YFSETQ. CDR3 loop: CASSPHNRGLLDNEQFF. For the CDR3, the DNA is TGCGCCAGCAGCCCCCACAACAGGGGGTTGTTGGACAATGAGCAGTTCTTC.

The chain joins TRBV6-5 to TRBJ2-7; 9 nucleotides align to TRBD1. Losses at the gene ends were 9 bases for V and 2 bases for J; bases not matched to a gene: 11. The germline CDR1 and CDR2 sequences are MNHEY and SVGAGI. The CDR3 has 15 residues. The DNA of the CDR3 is TGTGCCAGTGCTCCGTGGGGACAGGGTACCTACGAGCAGTACTTC. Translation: CASAPWGQGTYEQYF.

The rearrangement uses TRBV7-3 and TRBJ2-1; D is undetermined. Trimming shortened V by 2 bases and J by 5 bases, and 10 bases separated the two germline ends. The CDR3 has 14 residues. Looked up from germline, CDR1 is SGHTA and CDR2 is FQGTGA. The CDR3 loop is CASSLHQIDNEQFF. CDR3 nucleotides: TGTGCCAGCAGCTTACATCAGATCGACAATGAGCAGTTCTTC.

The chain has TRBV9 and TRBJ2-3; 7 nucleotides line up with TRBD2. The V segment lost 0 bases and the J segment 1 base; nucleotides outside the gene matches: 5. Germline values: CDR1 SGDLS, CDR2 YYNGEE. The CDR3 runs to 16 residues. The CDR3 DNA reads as TGTGCCAGCAGCGTAGATCAGGGAGGGGGCACAGATACGCAGTATTTT. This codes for CASSVDQGGGTDTQYF.